Listed here are 20 T cell receptor beta chains from one sample, sequenced in a study of T-cell reconstitution after alpha-beta-depleted transplantation in children. Unique molecular identifiers were incorporated during preparation of the TCRbeta library. TCRdb re-called the PCR reads with MiXCR, one entry per CDR3 protein. The sample records about 420,000 distinct CDR3 sequences, roughly 10% being singletons. The sample was PBMCs from the stem cell graft donor, taken from the stem cell graft. These receptors came from a human donor who donated a stem cell graft to a child with acute myeloid leukemia.

This clonotype was seen a few times. The V call is TRBV4-2, the J call TRBJ2-3, with 11 positions matching TRBD2. The CDR3 is 17 amino acids. V was clipped by 4 bases and J by 1 base; unmatched bases: 7. Germline-derived CDR1 and CDR2 are LGHNA and YNFKEQ. The CDR3 reads CASSREVLAGGTDTQYF. The CDR3 region has the DNA TGTGCCAGCAGCCGGGAGGTACTAGCGGGGGGCACAGATACGCAGTATTTT.

This clonotype was seen a handful of times. This rearrangement joins TRBV7-2 to TRBJ2-1, with 12 bases that match TRBD2. Germline loops: CDR1 SGHTA, CDR2 FQGNSA. V was clipped by 1 base and J by 4 bases; unmatched bases: 5. CDR3 length: 17 amino acids. The CDR3 is CASSLVPSGRGYNEQFF. The CDR3 nucleotides read TGTGCCAGCAGCTTAGTGCCTAGCGGGAGGGGTTACAATGAGCAGTTCTTC. The full variable domain, completed using reference TRBV7-2 and TRBJ2-1, is GAGVSQSPSNKVTEKGKDVELRCDPISGHTALYWYRQSLGQGLEFLIYFQGNSAPDKSGLPSDRFSAERTGGSVSTLTIQRTQQEDSAVYLCASSLVPSGRGYNEQFFGPGTRLTVL.

This clonotype was observed a handful of times. This chain joins TRBV5-4 and TRBJ1-1; tentatively, D is TRBD1 (6 bases). V dropped 4 bases and J dropped 6 bases, with 13 bases sitting between them. CDR1 SGHNT and CDR2 YYREEE come from the germline V gene (reference sequence). The CDR3 length is 13 residues. This chain's CDR3 is CASSRQGIPEAFF. Here the CDR3 DNA reads TGTGCCAGCAGCCGCCAGGGGATTCCTGAAGCTTTCTTT.

The chain couples TRBV12-3 or TRBV12-4 to TRBJ2-7, with unresolved D. The CDR3 covers 12 residues. The ends were cut back, 4 bases at V and 3 bases at J, with 7 bases in the middle. The CDR3 sequence is CASSSVLYEQYF. In DNA, the CDR3 is TGTGCCAGCAGTTCCGTCCTCTACGAGCAGTACTTC.

This clonotype showed up many times. The gene calls are TRBV20-1 and TRBJ1-1; D possibly corresponds to TRBD1 (5 bases). The CDR3 consists of 12 residues. V was shortened by 3 bases and J by 3 bases, with 8 bases between the two germline ends. The germline V gene encodes CDR1 DFQATT and CDR2 SNEGSKA (reference sequence). CDR3 sequence (DNA): TGCAGTGCTAGTCGGGGGTACACTGAAGCTTTCTTT. Translation gives CSASRGYTEAFF.

This clonotype appeared a few times. The chain joins TRBV5-1 to TRBJ2-3; the D is unclear. Germline CDR1 reads SGHRS; CDR2 reads YFSETQ. CDR3 length: 14 residues. The germline V and J ends were trimmed by 5 bases and 1 base, with 11 bases remaining between them. The DNA of the CDR3 is TGCGCCAGCAGACCGGAAAGAGGCACAGATACGCAGTATTTT. Translating gives CASRPERGTDTQYF.

In its sample, this clonotype was seen many times. The CDR3 nucleotides are TGTGCCAGCAGCTCGGGACAGAACTATGGCTACACCTTC. Its translation is CASSSGQNYGYTF. The chain links TRBV12-3 or TRBV12-4 to TRBJ1-2; TRBD1 matches at 7 bases. This CDR3 region has 13 residues. V gave up 6 bases and J gave up 2 bases; unmatched junction bases: 3.

The V call is TRBV10-3, the J call TRBJ2-7, with TRBD2 matching 7 bases. The trim removed 10 bases at V and 6 bases at J, leaving 18 bases unmatched. CDR1 and CDR2 from the germline V gene are ENHRY and SYGVKD. The CDR3 is 15 amino acids. CDR3 coding DNA: TGTGCCACCCAGAGGGAACTAGCGTCCCGCGGCGAGCAGTACTTC. Translated: CATQRELASRGEQYF.

This clonotype was detected a few times. This chain uses TRBV20-1 with TRBJ2-5; no firm D call. The CDR3 sequence is 15 residues long. V was shortened by 3 bases and J by 5 bases, with 19 bases between the two germline ends. Germline lookup yields CDR1 DFQATT and CDR2 SNEGSKA (reference sequence). CDR3: CSASKPGPPGETQYF. The CDR3 DNA reads as TGCAGTGCTAGTAAGCCCGGACCTCCCGGCGAGACCCAGTACTTC.

In its sample, this clonotype was seen many times. The chain links TRBV20-1 to TRBJ2-3, with TRBD2 matching 10 bases. Germline V gives CDR1 DFQATT, CDR2 SNEGSKA (reference sequence). V dropped 0 bases and J dropped 0; count of bases not matched to a gene: 6. The CDR3 is 17 residues long. Here the CDR3 DNA reads TGCAGTGCTAGAGAAGCCAGCGGGGGGGCTAGCACAGATACGCAGTATTTT. Its protein product is CSAREASGGASTDTQYF.

The J gene is TRBJ2-3, the V gene TRBV4-2, with TRBD2 matching 10 bases. J lost 4 bases, V lost 0 bases, and 10 bases had no gene match. CDR1 and CDR2 (germline): LGHNA, YNFKEQ. The CDR3 loop spans 18 amino acids. Here the CDR3 reads CASSQEERGGPGADTQYF. The CDR3 DNA is TGTGCCAGCAGCCAAGAAGAGCGGGGGGGCCCTGGGGCAGATACGCAGTATTTT.

This clonotype was detected only a few times. The rearrangement uses TRBV6-5 and TRBJ2-3, with D unclear. The CDR3 sequence is 14 residues long. Germline CDR1 and CDR2: MNHEY and SVGAGI. With 0 bases removed from V and 2 bases from J, the gap between germline ends came to 6 bases. The CDR3 sequence is CASSYSRATDTQYF. The CDR3 bases are TGTGCCAGCAGTTACTCCCGGGCCACAGATACGCAGTATTTT.

This clonotype has a count of ten or more. The chain employs TRBV9 and TRBJ1-6, with 7 bases lining up with TRBD1. The ends lost 3 bases at V and 7 bases at J; junction bases unmatched: 4. Germline V gene sequence: CDR1 SGDLS, CDR2 YYNGEE. The CDR3 is 14 amino acids. The CDR3 spells CASSGGQRNSPLHF. CDR3 in DNA: TGTGCCAGCAGCGGGGGACAGCGAAATTCACCCCTCCACTTT.

The chain has TRBV7-9 and TRBJ2-4; 9 nucleotides align to TRBD1. The CDR3 totals 15 residues. With V trimmed by 5 bases and J by 4 bases, 6 bases remained unmatched. The germline V gene encodes CDR1 SEHNR and CDR2 FQNEAQ (reference sequence). DNA for the CDR3: TGTGCCAGCAGCGAAAGGGACAGGGCAAAAAACATTCAGTACTTC. Its translation is CASSERDRAKNIQYF.

The V gene is TRBV20-1, the J gene TRBJ2-1, with D uncertain. CDR3 length: 14 amino acids. The germline V gene has CDR1 DFQATT and CDR2 SNEGSKA (reference sequence). Trimming shortened V by 3 bases and J by 0 bases, and 9 bases separated the two germline ends. The CDR3 nucleotides are TGCAGTGCTAGCCGGCAAAGCTCCTACAATGAGCAGTTCTTC. It codes for CSASRQSSYNEQFF.

In this sample, this clonotype turned up many times. The rearrangement uses TRBV6-5 and TRBJ2-3, with 8 nucleotides matching TRBD1. Germline V gene data show CDR1 as MNHEY and CDR2 as SVGAGI. J gave up 4 bases and V 1 base, and 7 bases lay outside the gene matches. The length of the CDR3 is 16 residues. CDR3 in amino acids: CASSYFGQGASDTQYF. CDR3 DNA: TGTGCCAGCAGTTACTTTGGCCAGGGGGCTTCAGATACGCAGTATTTT.

The CDR3 spells CASSLDLGYTEAFF. CDR3 nucleotide sequence: TGTGCCAGCAGCTTGGACCTTGGCTACACTGAAGCTTTCTTT. The chain combines TRBV7-2 with TRBJ1-1; D unresolved. The germline CDR1 and CDR2 sequences are SGHTA and FQGNSA. This CDR3 region has 14 residues. V lost 3 bases, J lost 3 bases, and 11 bases lay in between.

This clonotype has more than one count but fewer than ten. This rearrangement joins TRBV20-1 to TRBJ2-1, with 10 bases identical to TRBD2. V gave up 0 bases and J gave up 7 bases; unmatched junction bases: 9. CDR3 length: 16 amino acids. Germline CDR1 DFQATT, CDR2 SNEGSKA (reference sequence). The DNA for the CDR3 is TGCAGTGCTAGAGAAGAAAGCGGGAGGGCCATGAATGAGCAGTTCTTC. Translation: CSAREESGRAMNEQFF.

In its sample, this clonotype was seen many times. The V gene is TRBV20-1, the J gene TRBJ2-1, with D possibly matching TRBD1 (6 bases). V lost 6 bases, J lost 8 bases, and 14 bases lay in between. The germline V gene has CDR1 DFQATT and CDR2 SNEGSKA (reference sequence). The CDR3 has 12 amino acids. CDR3 loop: CSAPAEGDEQFF. The CDR3 DNA is TGCAGTGCCCCGGCAGAGGGGGATGAGCAGTTCTTC.

A note on this clonotype: One end of the junction does not line up with germline, which may come from a read error. This sequence joins TRBV20-1 and TRBJ2-1, with D possibly being TRBD2 (7 bases). CDR3 length: 16 amino acids. CDR1 DFQATT and CDR2 SNEGSKA come from the germline V gene (reference sequence). This CDR3 reads CCARDKGGSSYNEQFF. Written as DNA, the CDR3 is TGCTGTGCTAGAGATAAGGGGGGGAGCTCCTACAATGAGCAGTTCTTC.